One sample yielded the 24 T cell receptor beta chains listed below, sequenced in a study of identical twins. Each CDR3 protein is one row after TCRdb ran MiXCR on the 5' RACE reads. The sample gives some 690,000 distinct CDR3 sequences, 21% of which show up once; approximately 4.5% is in the top ten. These records were also assigned to another study, of T cells expressing NK-cell markers.

Input material: PBMCs. These receptors all stem from a woman under 30 in good health.

This clonotype was found many times. This chain links TRBV9 with TRBJ1-1; maybe TRBD1 (5 bases). Trimming pared 4 bases from V and 2 bases from J, leaving 12 bases between. The CDR3 loop spans 14 amino acids. Per germline, CDR1 SGDLS and CDR2 YYNGEE. CDR3 residues: CASSRRWGNTEAFF. DNA of the CDR3: TGTGCCAGCAGCCGCCGGTGGGGCAACACTGAAGCTTTCTTT.

This clonotype was observed a few times. The CDR3 DNA sequence: TGCGCCAGCAGCCAAGGCCCAGCGGGGAACCAAGAGACCCAGTACTTC. It translates to CASSQGPAGNQETQYF. The J gene is TRBJ2-5, the V gene TRBV4-3; TRBD2 aligns across 7 bases. The length of the CDR3 is 16 residues. The germline V gene has CDR1 LGHNA and CDR2 YSLEER. V lost 1 base, J lost 0 bases, and 5 bases stayed unmatched.

The chain links TRBV30 to TRBJ2-7; perhaps TRBD2 as D (6 bases). The CDR3 consists of 14 residues. Between the trimmed V and J ends, which lost 5 bases and 0 bases, there was a span of 14 bases. Germline-derived CDR1 and CDR2 are GTSNPN and SVGIG (reference sequence). Here the CDR3 reads CAWHTGDFSYEQYF. The CDR3 DNA is TGTGCCTGGCATACCGGGGACTTCTCCTACGAGCAGTACTTC.

This clonotype was detected a few times. This rearrangement joins TRBV12-3 or TRBV12-4 to TRBJ1-1; 9 bases line up with TRBD1. This CDR3 is 18 amino acids long. V was clipped by 1 base and J by 0 bases; unmatched bases: 9. The CDR3 spells CASSLVWTGQGLNTEAFF. The CDR3 DNA is TGTGCCAGCAGTTTAGTTTGGACCGGACAGGGGTTGAACACTGAAGCTTTCTTT.

This clonotype was observed a handful of times. The chain uses TRBV6-5 and TRBJ1-4, with D uncertain. The germline V gene encodes CDR1 MNHEY and CDR2 SVGAGI. V was trimmed by 3 bases and J by 4 bases, leaving 9 bases between them. The CDR3 spans 14 residues. The CDR3: CASSYSLLNEKLFF. In nucleotides, the CDR3 is TGTGCCAGCAGTTATAGTTTGCTTAATGAAAAACTGTTTTTT.

The gene calls are TRBV12-3 or TRBV12-4 and TRBJ2-7; D perhaps matches TRBD2 (5 bases). The CDR3 has 13 residues. V dropped 5 bases and J dropped 3 bases, with 11 bases sitting between them. Here the CDR3 DNA reads TGTGCCAGCAGTACGAGGGTTAGCTACGAGCAGTACTTC. Amino acid sequence: CASSTRVSYEQYF.

This clonotype was recorded a few times. The V call is TRBV9, the J call TRBJ2-1, with D tentatively TRBD2 (6 bases). The CDR3 extends over 15 amino acids. In germline, CDR1 is SGDLS, CDR2 YYNGEE. The V gene lost 3 bases and the J gene lost 0 bases, with 10 bases spanning the gap. DNA of the CDR3: TGTGCCAGCAGCGGGGCGGGGTACTCCTACAATGAGCAGTTCTTC. Translation: CASSGAGYSYNEQFF.

This chain joins TRBV18 and TRBJ2-3; 8 positions match TRBD2. The V segment lost 2 bases and the J segment 0 bases; nucleotides outside the gene matches: 7. The CDR3 sequence is 17 residues long. Looked up from germline, CDR1 is KGHSH and CDR2 is LQKENI. CDR3 nucleotides: TGTGCCAGCTCACCAGCGGGGGGAGGCGCGAGCACAGATACGCAGTATTTT. Its protein is CASSPAGGGASTDTQYF.

This chain connects TRBV7-8 to TRBJ2-1, with a tentative D call TRBD1 (7 bases). The CDR3 sequence is 18 residues long. Germline loops: CDR1 SGHVS, CDR2 FQNEAQ. The ends were cut back, 4 bases at V and 4 bases at J, with 23 bases in the middle. CDR3 protein: CASSSRGPSGLLYNEQFF. The CDR3 bases are TGTGCCAGCAGCTCTAGGGGGCCATCGGGACTTTTATACAATGAGCAGTTCTTC.

The table lists this clonotype with a few counts. This rearrangement joins TRBV12-3 or TRBV12-4 to TRBJ1-4, with a weak D call TRBD1 (6 bases). The CDR3 extends over 14 amino acids. Between the trimmed V and J ends, which lost 3 bases and 9 bases, there was a span of 14 bases. CDR3 sequence reads: CASSFGAGVKKLFF. The CDR3, as DNA: TGTGCCAGCAGTTTTGGGGCAGGGGTGAAAAAACTGTTTTTT.

In this sample, this clonotype turned up a few times. V usage is TRBV5-1 and J usage is TRBJ2-1; possible D gene TRBD2, 6 bases. The CDR3 consists of 16 residues. Germline-derived CDR1 and CDR2 are SGHRS and YFSETQ. Trimming removed 4 bases at V and 2 bases at J, with 16 bases between. The CDR3 DNA reads TGCGCCAGCAGCAAGTCGGATAGCGGTACCTACAATGAGCAGTTCTTC. It yields the protein CASSKSDSGTYNEQFF.

The genes are TRBV5-1 and TRBJ1-4; D possibly corresponds to TRBD1 (6 bases). V was clipped by 0 bases and J by 5 bases, with 11 bases between them. The CDR3 contains 15 residues. Germline-derived CDR1 and CDR2 are SGHRS and YFSETQ. The DNA of the CDR3 is TGCGCCAGCAGCTTGGCCGGCAGGGGAAATGAAAAACTGTTTTTT. It codes for CASSLAGRGNEKLFF.

The chain has TRBV5-1 and TRBJ1-2; weak D call: TRBD1 (5 bases). Trimming cost V 7 bases and J 3 bases, with 7 bases left between them. Germline V gene data show CDR1 as SGHRS and CDR2 as YFSETQ. This CDR3 region has 11 residues. The CDR3 coding sequence is TGCGCCAGCGCGGGGGACTATGGCTACACCTTC. Its translation: CASAGDYGYTF.

The V call is TRBV9, the J call TRBJ2-2; TRBD2 might be the D (6 bases). Trimming shortened V by 0 bases and J by 4 bases, and 10 bases separated the two germline ends. The CDR3 extends over 15 amino acids. Per the germline V gene, CDR1 is SGDLS and CDR2 is YYNGEE. CDR3 residues: CASSVDGRSTGELFF. For the CDR3, the DNA is TGTGCCAGCAGCGTAGATGGGAGGTCCACCGGGGAGCTGTTTTTT.

CDR3 sequence: CASSQGLAGRGRAQYF. CDR3 bases: TGTGCCAGCAGCCAGGGACTAGCGGGAAGGGGTCGGGCCCAGTACTTC. V usage is TRBV12-3 or TRBV12-4 and J usage is TRBJ2-5, with 13 bases lining up with TRBD2. The junction had 13 bases not matched to a gene; V was cut back by 6 bases and J by 9 bases. This CDR3 has 16 amino acids.

This clonotype was seen a handful of times. The genes are TRBV6-1 and TRBJ2-3; TRBD2 matches at 10 bases. CDR3 length: 14 amino acids. V lost 6 bases, J lost 4 bases, and 4 bases stayed unmatched. Germline-derived CDR1 and CDR2 are MNHNS and SASEGT. The CDR3 DNA is TGTGCCAGCAGGATCCTAGCGGGGGCAGATACGCAGTATTTT. It is translated as CASRILAGADTQYF.

This clonotype showed up just a few times. The chain employs TRBV29-1 and TRBJ2-2; 8 nucleotides line up with TRBD2. This CDR3 is built from 16 residues. Trimming took 4 bases from V and 1 from J; bases not matched to a gene: 8. Germline V gene sequence: CDR1 SQVTM, CDR2 ANQGSEA. The CDR3 sequence is CSVGSAGALNTGELFF. CDR3 in DNA: TGCAGCGTTGGATCAGCGGGGGCACTGAACACCGGGGAGCTGTTTTTT.

CDR3 bases: TGTGCCAGCAGTTTCGGGACTAGTTCATTATGGTACTTC. This translates into CASSFGTSSLWYF. This chain connects TRBV12-3 or TRBV12-4 to TRBJ2-7; the match to TRBD2 covers 8 bases. There are 13 residues in the CDR3. J was trimmed by 12 bases and V by 3 bases; bases with no gene match: 10.

On this clonotype itself: It is unclear where the CDR3 begins or ends on the DNA, so no DNA is shown, and the CDR3 is as TCRdb lists it. This chain uses TRBV7-5 with TRBJ2-5; the listed D gene, TRBD2, was not tested against the DNA. TRBV7-5 is marked as a pseudogene. The CDR3 is 16 amino acids long, termini counted. The CDR3 spells CISVSEGLAGQETQYF.

This clonotype was seen more than once but under ten times. The rearrangement uses TRBV5-5 and TRBJ1-1, with unresolved D. The germline CDR1 and CDR2 sequences are SGHKS and YYEKEE (reference sequence). The V gene lost 1 base and the J gene lost 1 base, with 8 bases spanning the gap. CDR3 size: 14 residues. The CDR3 DNA reads TGTGCCAGCAGCTTGTATGGCAGGAACACTGAAGCTTTCTTT. Amino acid sequence: CASSLYGRNTEAFF.

This clonotype has only a few counts. The V and J genes are TRBV29-1 and TRBJ2-3; possibly TRBD2 for D (6 bases). Germline lookup yields CDR1 SQVTM and CDR2 ANQGSEA. V lost 6 bases and J lost 0, with 16 bases in between. This CDR3 has 15 amino acids. CDR3 coding DNA: TGCAGCGTGGTTCTAGCGCTACCTAGCACAGATACGCAGTATTTT. Encoded protein: CSVVLALPSTDTQYF.

This chain connects TRBV12-3 or TRBV12-4 to TRBJ2-1; the match to TRBD2 covers 9 bases. Trimming removed 3 bases from V and 11 bases from J; junction bases left unmatched: 8. The CDR3 has 14 residues. CDR3 DNA sequence: TGTGCCAGCAGTTTGGAGGGCCTAGCGGGAAAGCAGTTCTTC. Amino acids: CASSLEGLAGKQFF.

This chain joins TRBV20-1 and TRBJ2-7, with D maybe TRBD1 (6 bases). The V and J ends lost 5 bases and 0 bases respectively, with 17 bases between them. Germline V gives CDR1 DFQATT, CDR2 SNEGSKA (reference sequence). CDR3 length: 15 residues. The CDR3: CSALRGSFSSYEQYF. The CDR3 DNA follows: TGCAGTGCTCTAAGGGGGTCATTTAGCTCCTACGAGCAGTACTTC.

This clonotype was observed a handful of times. A read error may produce the germline difference seen at one junction end. The chain recombines TRBV11-2 with TRBJ2-1; 8 nucleotides match TRBD2. CDR3 length equals 14 residues. The germline V gene has CDR1 SGHAT and CDR2 FQNNGV. DNA of the CDR3: TGTGCCAGCAGCTCTACCCACGGGACTAGGAGTCTGTTTTTC. This encodes CASSSTHGTRSLFF.